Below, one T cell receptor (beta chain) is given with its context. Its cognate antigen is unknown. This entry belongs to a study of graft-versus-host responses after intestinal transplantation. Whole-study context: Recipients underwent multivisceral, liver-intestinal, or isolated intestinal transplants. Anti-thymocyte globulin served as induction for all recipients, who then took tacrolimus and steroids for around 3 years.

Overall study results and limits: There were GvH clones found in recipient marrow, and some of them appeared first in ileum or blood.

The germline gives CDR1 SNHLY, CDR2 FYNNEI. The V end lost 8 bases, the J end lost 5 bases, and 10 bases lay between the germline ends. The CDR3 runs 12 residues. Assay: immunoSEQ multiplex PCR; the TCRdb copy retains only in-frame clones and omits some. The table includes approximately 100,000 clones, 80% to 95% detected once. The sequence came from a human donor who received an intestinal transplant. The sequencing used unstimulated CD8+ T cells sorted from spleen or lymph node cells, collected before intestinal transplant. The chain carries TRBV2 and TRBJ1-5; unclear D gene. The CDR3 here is CASSEVDQPQHF. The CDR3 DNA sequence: TGTGCCAGCTCGGAGGTGGATCAGCCCCAGCATTTT.